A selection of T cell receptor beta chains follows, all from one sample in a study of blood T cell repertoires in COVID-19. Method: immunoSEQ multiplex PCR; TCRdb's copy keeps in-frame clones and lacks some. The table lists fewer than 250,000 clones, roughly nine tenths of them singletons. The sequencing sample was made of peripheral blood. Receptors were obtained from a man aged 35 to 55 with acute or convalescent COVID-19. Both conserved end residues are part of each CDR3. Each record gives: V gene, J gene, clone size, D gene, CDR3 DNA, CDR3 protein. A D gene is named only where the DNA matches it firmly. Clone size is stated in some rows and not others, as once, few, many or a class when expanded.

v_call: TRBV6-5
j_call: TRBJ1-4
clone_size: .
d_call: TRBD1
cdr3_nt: TGTGCCAGCAGCAAGGACAGGGATGGGGAAAAACTGTTTTTT
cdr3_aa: CASSKDRDGEKLFF

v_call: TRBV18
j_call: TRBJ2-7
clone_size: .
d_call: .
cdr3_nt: TGTGCCAGCTCACATACGCGGGACAGCTCCTACGAGCAGTACTTC
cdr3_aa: CASSHTRDSSYEQYF

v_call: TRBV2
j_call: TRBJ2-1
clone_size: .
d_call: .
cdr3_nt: TGTGCCGGCCGGGTAAGCTCCTACAATGAGCAGTTCTTC
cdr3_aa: CAGRVSSYNEQFF

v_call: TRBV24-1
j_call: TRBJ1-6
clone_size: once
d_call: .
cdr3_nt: TGTGCCACCAGTGATCAGGAAGGAACCTATAATTCACCCCTCCACTTT
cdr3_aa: CATSDQEGTYNSPLHF

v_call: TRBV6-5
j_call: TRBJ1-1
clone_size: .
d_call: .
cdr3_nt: TGTGCCAGCAGTTATATAGCGAACACTGAAGCTTTCTTT
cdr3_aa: CASSYIANTEAFF

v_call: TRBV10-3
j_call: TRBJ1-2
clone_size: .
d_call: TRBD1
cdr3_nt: TGTGCCATCAATCCGGGGACAGTCGACGGCTACACCTTC
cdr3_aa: CAINPGTVDGYTF

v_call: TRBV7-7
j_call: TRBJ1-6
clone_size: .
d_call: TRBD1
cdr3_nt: TGTGCCAGCAGCCAGAACCGGGACAGGGGTCCACTGGGTAATTCACCCCTCCACTTT
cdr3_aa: CASSQNRDRGPLGNSPLHF

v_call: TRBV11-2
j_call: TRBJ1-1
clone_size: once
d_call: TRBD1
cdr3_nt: TGTGCCAGCAGCACCCGGACAGGACCGAACACTGAAGCTTTCTTT
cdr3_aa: CASSTRTGPNTEAFF

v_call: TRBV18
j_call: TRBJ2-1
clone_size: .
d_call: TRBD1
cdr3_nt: TGTGCCAGCTCTCATGAGGGGGCCTTCTACAATGAGCAGTTCTTC
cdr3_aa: CASSHEGAFYNEQFF

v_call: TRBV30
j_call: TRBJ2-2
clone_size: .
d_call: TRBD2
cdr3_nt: TGTGCCTGGAGTCCGACTAGCGGGAGGTGGAACACCGGGGAGCTGTTTTTT
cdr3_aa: CAWSPTSGRWNTGELFF